The 13 T cell receptor beta chains listed next were all sequenced from one sample in a study of blood T cell repertoires in COVID-19. Only in-frame clones appear in the TCRdb table, and some are missing; sequencing was by immunoSEQ multiplex PCR. The sample includes fewer than 350,000 clones, about 82% of them seen just once. The sequenced sample was peripheral blood. The receptors originated from a human donor in a cohort sampled during active COVID-19.

The chain employs TRBV10-3 and TRBJ2-2; 10 positions match TRBD1. Germline lookup yields CDR1 ENHRY and CDR2 SYGVKD. The CDR3 is 19 amino acids. V lost 6 bases to trimming and J lost 6 bases; unmatched junction nucleotides: 19. The CDR3, as DNA: TGTGCCATCAGGACCGGGACAGGGGTCCCCCCACACACCGCCGGGGAGCTGTTTTTT. Protein sequence: CAIRTGTGVPPHTAGELFF.

The chain employs TRBV3-1 (or the pseudogene TRBV3-2) and TRBJ2-3; maybe TRBD2 (5 bases). Germline-derived CDR1 and CDR2 are LGHDT and YNNKEL (reference sequence). The CDR3 runs to 16 residues. Trimming stripped 1 base from V and 0 bases from J, with 11 bases between. CDR3 protein: CASSQVAGKSTDTQYF. The CDR3 bases are TGTGCCAGCAGCCAAGTTGCGGGCAAAAGCACAGATACGCAGTATTTT.

The gene calls are TRBV4-1 and TRBJ1-5, with D unclear. Deletions cut 0 bases from V and 6 bases from J, with 9 bases between. Per germline, CDR1 MGHRA and CDR2 YSYEKL. The CDR3 is made up of 14 amino acids. DNA for the CDR3: TGCGCCAGCAGCCAAGATAAAATCAGTCAGCCCCAGCATTTT. Residues: CASSQDKISQPQHF.

The gene calls are TRBV14 and TRBJ1-3, with 8 bases lining up with TRBD1. This CDR3 is 18 amino acids long. Germline values: CDR1 SGHDN, CDR2 FVKESK. The ends lost 0 bases at V and 1 base at J; junction bases unmatched: 8. CDR3 bases: TGTGCCAGCAGCCAAGATCGAAGGGGACAGGTATCTGGAAACACCATATATTTT. Its protein product is CASSQDRRGQVSGNTIYF.

The gene calls are TRBV27 and TRBJ1-6; D gene uncertain. This CDR3 has 15 amino acids. The V gene's germline CDR1 is MNHEY and CDR2 SMNVEV (reference sequence). The V end lost 0 bases, the J end lost 5 bases, and 8 bases lay between the germline ends. CDR3: CASSLSIENNSPLHF. CDR3 sequence (DNA): TGTGCCAGCAGTTTATCGATAGAGAATAATTCACCCCTCCACTTT.

The rearrangement joins TRBV5-4 to TRBJ1-1, with D perhaps TRBD1 (6 bases). The CDR3 runs to 13 residues. CDR1 and CDR2 (germline): SGHNT, YYREEE (reference sequence). The V end lost 3 bases, the J end lost 6 bases, and 12 bases lay between the germline ends. The CDR3 bases are TGTGCCAGCAGCTGGGGGCGGAATCCTGAAGCTTTCTTT. Its protein is CASSWGRNPEAFF.

The J gene is TRBJ1-1, the V gene TRBV19; D perhaps matches TRBD1 (5 bases). With 3 bases removed from V and 3 bases from J, the gap between germline ends came to 14 bases. In germline, CDR1 is LNHDA, CDR2 SQIVND (reference sequence). This CDR3 has 15 amino acids. The CDR3 loop is CASSIGRGLDTEAFF. The DNA for the CDR3 is TGTGCCAGTAGTATCGGGAGGGGTCTGGACACTGAAGCTTTCTTT.

This chain links TRBV6-5 with TRBJ2-3; possible D gene TRBD1, 6 bases. Per the germline V gene, CDR1 is MNHEY and CDR2 is SVGAGI. The CDR3 runs to 15 residues. The germline V and J ends were trimmed by 4 bases and 4 bases, with 15 bases remaining between them. The CDR3 reads CASSSQGFSPDTQYF. The CDR3 DNA reads TGTGCCAGCAGTTCACAGGGTTTTTCGCCAGATACGCAGTATTTT.

The V gene is TRBV5-6, the J gene TRBJ1-2, with a possible D match to TRBD1 (5 bases). CDR1 and CDR2 from the germline V gene are SGHDT and YYEEEE. The CDR3 has 14 residues. Trimming stripped 6 bases from V and 2 bases from J, with 14 bases between. The CDR3 loop is CASTPLGRNYGYTF. In DNA, the CDR3 is TGTGCCAGCACCCCGTTGGGGCGCAACTATGGCTACACCTTC.

This rearrangement joins TRBV30 to TRBJ2-1; tentative D call: TRBD2 (5 bases). With 2 bases removed from V and 5 bases from J, the gap between germline ends came to 10 bases. Per germline, CDR1 GTSNPN and CDR2 SVGIG (reference sequence). There are 13 residues in the CDR3. The CDR3 here is CAWSSGKHNEQFF. In DNA form, the CDR3 reads TGTGCCTGGAGTTCCGGGAAACACAATGAGCAGTTCTTC.

The chain links TRBV18 to TRBJ2-3; TRBD2 aligns across 14 bases. CDR1 is KGHSH, CDR2 LQKENI, per germline. V lost 2 bases and J lost 2; bases outside the gene matches: 24. The CDR3 has 24 residues. CDR3 nucleotides: TGTGCCAGCTCACCAAAAACTGGCGGACTAGCGGGGGGCAACATATTCGGGGACACAGATACGCAGTATTTT. This codes for CASSPKTGGLAGGNIFGDTDTQYF.

The CDR3 DNA follows: TGTGCCAGCAGTTTTTCGGGACTAGCGGGGGATTACTACGAGCAGTACTTC. Translating it yields CASSFSGLAGDYYEQYF. The chain is built from TRBV27 and TRBJ2-7; TRBD2 agrees at 14 bases. The CDR3 sequence is 17 residues long. Germline loops: CDR1 MNHEY, CDR2 SMNVEV (reference sequence). Unmatched junction bases numbered 7, after V lost 3 bases and J lost 3 bases.

This clone was counted once. This chain joins TRBV5-6 and TRBJ1-5, with TRBD1 matching 7 bases. J gave up 0 bases and V 3 bases, and 3 bases lay outside the gene matches. The CDR3 totals 15 residues. From germline, CDR1 is SGHDT and CDR2 YYEEEE. The CDR3 loop is CASSSGQVSNQPQHF. In DNA, the CDR3 is TGTGCCAGCAGCTCCGGACAGGTTAGCAATCAGCCCCAGCATTTT.